This T cell receptor (beta chain) was retrieved from a study of shared clonotypes between healthy human individuals. Study-level results: Memory subsets generally showed smaller estimated richness than naive subsets did.

V shed 4 bases, J shed 1 base, and the junction held 1 base outside the gene matches. Germline assignment: CDR1 KGHSH and CDR2 LQKENI. The CDR3 is made up of 13 amino acids. Healthy and HIV-negative, the adult donors had no recent acute infections or vaccinations. About this clone itself: Its antigen is not identified.

The repertoire was sequenced with immunoSEQ multiplex PCR; TCRdb's copy has only in-frame clones and lacks some. Of about a million clones listed, roughly 72% are singletons. This chain uses TRBV18 with TRBJ2-7; 7 positions agree with TRBD1. This TCR derives from a man between 18 and 35 years old in good health. The sequenced sample was memory CD4+ T cells sorted from blood. The subset was: CD45RA-negative fraction. The CDR3 DNA sequence: TGTGCCAGCTCACAGGGGGCGTCCTACGAGCAGTACTTC. It specifies CASSQGASYEQYF. The whole variable domain, remainder taken from reference TRBV18 and TRBJ2-7, is NAGVMQNPRHLVRRRGQEARLRCSPMKGHSHVYWYRQLPEEGLKFMVYLQKENIIDESGMPKERFSAEFPKEGPSILRIQQVVRGDSAAYFCASSQGASYEQYFGPGTRLTVT.